This T cell receptor (beta chain) came from a study of blood T cell repertoires in COVID-19. Study overall: Some COVID-19 samples were acute and others convalescent; all came from the United States, Italy and Spain. Sample material is recorded as cDNA or gDNA derived from T cells, B-cell-depleted T cells, or PBMCs.

The authors' processing: Reference gene primer amplification yielded estimated nucleated cell counts. Measured with immunoSEQ multiplex PCR; TCRdb has only the in-frame clones, and not every one. V and J calls and clone size come straight from that table; D and trimming were deduced from the DNA. The sample lists approximately 190,000 clones, more than 65% occurring once. Germline lookup yields CDR1 SNHLY and CDR2 FYNNEI. The CDR3 loop spans 13 amino acids. The V gene lost 8 bases and the J gene lost 3 bases, with 12 bases spanning the gap. This clone was seen only a few times. Sequenced: PBMCs or T cells enriched from blood (not recorded which). The TCR comes from a man aged 35 to 55 who had recovered from COVID-19. The chain links TRBV2 to TRBJ2-3, with a tentative D call TRBD2 (5 bases). CDR3 sequence: CASVSGSTDTQYF. The DNA for the CDR3 is TGTGCCAGCGTAAGCGGCTCTACAGATACGCAGTATTTT.